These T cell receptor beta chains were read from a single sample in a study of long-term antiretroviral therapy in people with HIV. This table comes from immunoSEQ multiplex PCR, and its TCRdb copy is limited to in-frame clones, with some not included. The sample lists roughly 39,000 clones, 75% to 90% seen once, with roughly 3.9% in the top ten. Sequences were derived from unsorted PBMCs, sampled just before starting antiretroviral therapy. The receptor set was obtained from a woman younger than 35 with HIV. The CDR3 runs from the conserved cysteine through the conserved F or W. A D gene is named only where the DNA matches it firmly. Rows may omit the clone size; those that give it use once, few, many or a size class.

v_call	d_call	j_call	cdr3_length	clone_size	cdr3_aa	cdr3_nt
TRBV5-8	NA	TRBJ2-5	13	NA	CASSLARRETQYF	TGTGCCAGCAGCTTGGCCAGGAGAGAGACCCAGTACTTC
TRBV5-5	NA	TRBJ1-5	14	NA	CASRSSGVEGPQHF	TGTGCCAGCCGATCGTCAGGGGTAGAAGGGCCCCAGCATTTT
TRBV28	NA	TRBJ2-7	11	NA	CASSFVYEQYF	TGTGCCAGCAGTTTCGTCTACGAGCAGTACTTC
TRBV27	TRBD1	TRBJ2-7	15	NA	CASSHPGTGVYEQYF	TGTGCCAGCAGTCATCCCGGGACAGGGGTCTACGAGCAGTACTTC
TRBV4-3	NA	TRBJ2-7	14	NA	CASSQDTSRSQQYF	TGCGCCAGCAGCCAAGATACCTCGAGAAGCCAGCAGTACTTC
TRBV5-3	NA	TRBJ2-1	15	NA	CARSLEAVVYNEQFF	TGTGCCAGAAGCTTGGAAGCGGTCGTCTACAATGAGCAGTTCTTC
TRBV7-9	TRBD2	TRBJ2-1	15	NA	CASSLGLAGGGEQFF	TGTGCCAGCAGCTTAGGACTAGCGGGAGGAGGGGAGCAGTTCTTC
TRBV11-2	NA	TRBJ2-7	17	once	CASSLDPRYRSSYEQYF	TGTGCCAGCAGCTTAGATCCAAGGTACAGGAGCTCCTACGAGCAGTACTTC
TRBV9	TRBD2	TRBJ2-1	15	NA	CASSVSGDPYNEQFF	TGTGCCAGCAGCGTTAGCGGGGACCCCTACAATGAGCAGTTCTTC
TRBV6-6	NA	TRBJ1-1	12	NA	CASSWNREEAFF	TGTGCCAGCAGTTGGAACAGGGAAGAAGCTTTCTTT
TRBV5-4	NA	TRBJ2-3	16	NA	CASSLADQFSTDTQYF	TGTGCCAGCAGCTTGGCTGACCAGTTTAGCACAGATACGCAGTATTTT
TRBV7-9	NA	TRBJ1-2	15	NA	CASSLGGGKDYGYTF	TGTGCCAGCAGCTTAGGAGGGGGAAAGGACTATGGCTACACCTTC
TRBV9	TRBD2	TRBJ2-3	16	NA	CASSVDGLAGVDTQYF	TGTGCCAGCAGCGTAGATGGACTAGCGGGAGTGGATACGCAGTATTTT
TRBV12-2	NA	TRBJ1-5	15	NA	CASRPRGRANQPQHF	TGTGCAAGTCGCCCCCGTGGACGGGCTAATCAGCCCCAGCATTTT
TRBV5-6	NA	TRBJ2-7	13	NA	CASGELGAEKEYF	TGTGCCAGCGGGGAGCTGGGGGCGGAGAAGGAGTACTTC
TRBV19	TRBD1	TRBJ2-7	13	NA	CASSGTGVNEQYF	TGTGCCAGTAGTGGGACAGGGGTCAACGAGCAGTACTTC
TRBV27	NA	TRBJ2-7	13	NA	CASGDTSFHEQYF	TGTGCCAGCGGGGATACTAGCTTCCACGAGCAGTACTTC
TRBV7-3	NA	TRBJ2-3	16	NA	CASSLNSGLGTDTQYF	TGTGCCAGCAGCTTAAACAGCGGATTAGGCACAGATACGCAGTATTTT
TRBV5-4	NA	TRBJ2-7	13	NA	CASSSPGAQEQYF	TGTGCCAGCAGCTCCCCGGGGGCGCAAGAGCAGTACTTC
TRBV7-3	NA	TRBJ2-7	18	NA	CASSLTGERHTPSYEQYF	TGTGCCAGCAGCTTAACGGGGGAACGACATACTCCCTCCTACGAGCAGTACTTC
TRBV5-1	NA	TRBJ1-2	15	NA	CASSLASGPNYGYTF	TGCGCCAGCAGCTTGGCCTCAGGACCTAACTATGGCTACACCTTC
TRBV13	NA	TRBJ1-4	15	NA	CASSLTSTTNEKLFF	TGTGCCAGCAGCTTAACTTCCACAACTAATGAAAAACTGTTTTTT
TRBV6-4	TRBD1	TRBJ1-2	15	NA	CASSERQGLDYGYTF	TGTGCCAGCAGTGAAAGACAGGGGCTGGACTATGGCTACACCTTC
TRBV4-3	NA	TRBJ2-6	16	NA	CASSQDRGTGANVLTF	TGCGCCAGCAGCCAAGACAGGGGTACTGGGGCCAACGTCCTGACTTTC
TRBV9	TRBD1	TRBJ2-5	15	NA	CASSPRDRYQETQYF	TGTGCCAGCAGCCCTAGGGACAGATACCAAGAGACCCAGTACTTC
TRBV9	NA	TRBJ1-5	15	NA	CASSARDLSNQPQHF	TGTGCCAGCAGCGCACGGGACCTCAGCAATCAGCCCCAGCATTTT
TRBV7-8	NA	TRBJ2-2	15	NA	CASSPDGGRAGELFF	TGTGCCAGCAGCCCCGATGGGGGGCGAGCCGGGGAGCTGTTTTTT
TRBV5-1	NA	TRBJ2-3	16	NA	CASSLSGRGSTDTQYF	TGCGCCAGCAGCTTATCAGGCAGGGGAAGCACAGATACGCAGTATTTT
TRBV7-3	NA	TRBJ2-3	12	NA	CASSSVTDTQYF	TGTGCCAGCAGTTCAGTCACAGATACGCAGTATTTT
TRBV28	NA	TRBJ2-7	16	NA	CASSHPRAGPPYEQYF	TGTGCCAGCAGCCACCCGCGGGCGGGGCCACCCTACGAGCAGTACTTC
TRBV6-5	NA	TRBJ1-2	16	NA	CASSYSILEKDYGYTF	TGTGCCAGCAGTTACTCGATATTGGAGAAGGACTATGGCTACACCTTC
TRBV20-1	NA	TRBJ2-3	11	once	CSAETTDTQYF	TGCAGTGCAGAGACCACAGATACGCAGTATTTT
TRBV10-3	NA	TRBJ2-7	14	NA	CAISESRRPYEQYF	TGTGCCATCAGTGAGTCCAGGCGTCCCTACGAGCAGTACTTC
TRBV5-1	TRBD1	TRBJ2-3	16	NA	CASSSPDRGSTDTQYF	TGCGCCAGCAGCTCACCGGACAGGGGTAGCACAGATACGCAGTATTTT
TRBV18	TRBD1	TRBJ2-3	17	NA	CASSPGQGVGSTDTQYF	TGTGCCAGCTCACCCGGACAGGGGGTTGGTAGCACAGATACGCAGTATTTT
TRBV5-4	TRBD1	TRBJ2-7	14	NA	CASSIRTGRDEQYF	TGTGCCAGCAGCATACGGACAGGGCGCGACGAGCAGTACTTC